This T cell receptor (beta chain) was retrieved from a study of cytomegalovirus exposure and HLA in healthy donors. About the research overall: Roughly 179 million T cells yielded 100 million or so unique TCR beta sequences, as an earlier analysis found.

It was with 60 Vbeta and 13 Jbeta primers that the PCR ran. The method was immunoSEQ multiplex PCR; TCRdb's version includes in-frame clones alone and lacks a portion of them. The sample has about 190,000 clones; about 84% are singletons. In this sample, this clone turned up a few times. Antigen unknown. V was cut by 4 bases and J by 6 bases, with 7 bases left in between. This CDR3 comprises 12 residues. The germline V gene encodes CDR1 SNHLY and CDR2 FYNNEI. General study results and limits: A later analysis found TCR association rates differed by HLA locus, highest for DRB1 and lowest for HLA-C. V segments that were indistinguishable, TRBV6-2 and TRBV6-3 among them, were omitted from analysis. Specificity for CMV antigens was confirmed in vitro for three of the CMV-associated chains.

The material sequenced was PBMCs. This TCR was recovered from a man aged 50 to 60 in good health and CMV-seronegative. The rearrangement links TRBV2 to TRBJ1-5; D not resolved. CDR3 protein: CASSGRGQPQHF. Here the CDR3 DNA reads TGTGCCAGCAGTGGTAGAGGTCAGCCCCAGCATTTT.